A selection of T cell receptor beta chains follows, all from one sample in a study of blood T cell repertoires in COVID-19. The data were produced by immunoSEQ multiplex PCR, yet TCRdb's version contains in-frame clones alone and is incomplete. The repertoire holds about 180,000 clones, with roughly 89% as singletons. Sequencing input: peripheral blood. Source of these receptors: a woman aged 45-59 years with acute or convalescent COVID-19. The CDR3 runs from the conserved cysteine through the conserved F or W. Fields, in order: D gene, V gene, clone size, J gene, CDR3 protein, CDR3 DNA. D genes are given only for firm matches. Some rows mark clone size as missing; the rest say once, few, many or name a class of expanded clone.

>TRBD2|TRBV6-6|NA|TRBJ2-7
CASSRLAGGSLTSEQYF
TGTGCCAGCAGCCGACTAGCGGGGGGGAGCCTCACCTCCGAGCAGTACTTC
>NA|TRBV30|NA|TRBJ2-7
CAWSHRDEQYF
TGTGCCTGGAGCCACAGGGACGAGCAGTACTTC
>TRBD1|TRBV27|NA|TRBJ1-2
CASSLEGASRYGYTF
TGTGCCAGCAGTTTGGAGGGGGCGAGTAGGTATGGCTACACCTTC
>TRBD1|TRBV10-3|NA|TRBJ2-2
CAISDQGDTGELFF
TGTGCCATCAGTGACCAGGGGGACACCGGGGAGCTGTTTTTT
>NA|TRBV6-5|NA|TRBJ1-1
CATSVRGVGNTEAFF
TGTGCCACCTCAGTGCGCGGGGTTGGGAACACTGAAGCTTTCTTT
>NA|TRBV29-1|NA|TRBJ2-2
CSVEDQQAGELFF
TGCAGCGTTGAAGATCAACAGGCCGGGGAGCTGTTTTTT
>NA|TRBV4-2|once|TRBJ2-3
CASSQARLAPDTQYF
TGTGCCAGCAGCCAGGCCCGGCTAGCCCCTGATACGCAGTATTTT
>NA|TRBV28|NA|TRBJ1-1
CASSFLGAPEAFF
TGTGCCAGCAGTTTTTTGGGCGCCCCTGAAGCTTTCTTT
>TRBD1|TRBV5-6|once|TRBJ1-2
CASSPPGTAFYGYTF
TGTGCCAGCAGCCCGCCCGGGACAGCATTTTATGGCTACACCTTC
>NA|TRBV6-1|NA|TRBJ2-1
CASSEAMSSYNEQFF
TGTGCCAGCAGTGAAGCCATGAGCTCCTACAATGAGCAGTTCTTC
>TRBD1|TRBV11-3|once|TRBJ1-2
CASSLGQGEIYGYTF
TGTGCCAGCAGCTTAGGACAGGGGGAAATCTATGGCTACACCTTC
>NA|TRBV10-1|NA|TRBJ1-6
CASTPTSSLHF
TGCGCCAGCACCCCGACTTCATCCCTCCACTTT
>NA|TRBV9|NA|TRBJ2-7
CASSVAGDRTYEQYF
TGTGCCAGCAGCGTAGCGGGGGATAGGACCTACGAGCAGTACTTC
>NA|TRBV27|NA|TRBJ1-5
CASRPQRGNQPQHF
TGTGCCAGCAGGCCTCAGAGGGGCAATCAGCCCCAGCATTTT
>NA|TRBV1|NA|TRBJ1-5
CTSSPNPGNQPQHF
TGCACCAGCAGCCCTAACCCGGGCAATCAGCCCCAGCATTTT
>TRBD2|TRBV5-1|NA|TRBJ2-7
CASSLDGLAGVYEQYF
TGCGCCAGCAGCCTAGATGGACTAGCGGGGGTCTACGAGCAGTACTTC